The entry below describes one T cell receptor (beta chain). Researchers ran the PCR with 60 Vbeta and 13 Jbeta primers. TCRdb keeps only in-frame clones here, not all; method: immunoSEQ multiplex PCR. The sample holds 150,000 or so clones; more than 60% are singletons and the top ten take 3% to 4%. The entry originates in a study of cytomegalovirus exposure and HLA in healthy donors. Study at large: Early released data comprised about 90 million unique TCRs from HLA-typed donors.

The V gene lost 3 bases and the J gene lost 8 bases, with 19 bases spanning the gap. In germline, CDR1 is KGHSH, CDR2 LQKENI. The CDR3 consists of 15 residues. This clonotype originated in a woman aged 40 to 55 in good health and CMV-seronegative. The chain links TRBV18 to TRBJ1-1; D is possibly TRBD1 (5 bases). The material sequenced was PBMCs. The CDR3, as DNA: TGTGCCAGCTCACCCCTCATGCGGGGGGGGGACGAAGCTTTCTTT. Protein product: CASSPLMRGGDEAFF.